The 14 T cell receptor beta chains reported below all come from one sample, sequenced in a study of neoadjuvant anti-PD-1 for oral cavity cancer. Data came from immunoSEQ multiplex PCR; TCRdb stores just in-frame clones and leaves some out. Altogether about 61,000 clones are present, around 85% being singletons, with the ten largest covering just over 2.5%. Sequenced here: PBMCs, sampled before nivolumab (anti-PD-1) treatment. These receptors were collected from a person aged 35 to 85 with oral cavity squamous cell carcinoma.

The rearrangement joins TRBV6-5 to TRBJ1-5; D not certain. The CDR3 totals 15 residues. V lost 6 bases and J lost 0, with 12 bases in between. The germline CDR1 and CDR2 sequences are MNHEY and SVGAGI. The CDR3 region has the DNA TGTGCCAGCAGCCACACTATTTATAGCAATCAGCCCCAGCATTTT. Its translation: CASSHTIYSNQPQHF.

The chain is built from TRBV5-5 and TRBJ2-1, with a weak D call TRBD2 (6 bases). CDR1 and CDR2 from the germline V gene are SGHKS and YYEKEE (reference sequence). This CDR3 is built from 14 residues. V lost 2 bases and J 4 bases, leaving 10 bases between the germline ends. The DNA of the CDR3 is TGTGCCAGCAGCTTCGGGAGAGAATACAATGAGCAGTTCTTC. Translation: CASSFGREYNEQFF.

The chain combines TRBV7-8 with TRBJ1-5; D remains ambiguous. Trimming left V 5 bases short and J 4 bases short, with 9 bases between. The germline V gene encodes CDR1 SGHVS and CDR2 FQNEAQ. The CDR3 extends over 13 amino acids. CDR3 amino acids: CASSRSANQPQHF. In DNA, the CDR3 is TGTGCCAGCAGCCGTTCAGCAAATCAGCCCCAGCATTTT.

V gene TRBV2 combines with J gene TRBJ1-4; D is ambiguous. In germline, CDR1 is SNHLY, CDR2 FYNNEI. The CDR3 runs 13 residues. V was cut by 7 bases and J by 2 bases, with 8 bases left in between. DNA for the CDR3: TGTGCCAGCACCTTGGGCACTAATGAAAAACTGTTTTTT. As protein: CASTLGTNEKLFF.

The chain combines TRBV9 with TRBJ1-4, with D unclear. CDR3 length: 16 residues. V lost 4 bases, J lost 5 bases, and 18 bases lay in between. Germline CDR1 SGDLS, CDR2 YYNGEE. The CDR3 coding sequence is TGTGCCAGCAGCCCCCTACCTGGAGAGCTAAATGAAAAACTGTTTTTT. Protein product: CASSPLPGELNEKLFF.

This clone has only a few counts. The V call is TRBV7-8, the J call TRBJ2-7, with a weak D call TRBD2 (5 bases). With 5 bases removed from V and 4 bases from J, the gap between germline ends came to 12 bases. The CDR3 has 13 amino acids. The germline gives CDR1 SGHVS, CDR2 FQNEAQ. The CDR3 is CASSRGLNYEQYF. CDR3 bases: TGTGCCAGCAGCCGAGGACTGAATTACGAGCAGTACTTC.

CDR3 sequence (DNA): TGTGCCAGTAGTGCGGGGGCCAGCACAGATACGCAGTATTTT. Protein product: CASSAGASTDTQYF. This chain joins TRBV19 and TRBJ2-3, with D possibly TRBD2 on 7 matching bases. The CDR3 consists of 14 residues. Germline loops: CDR1 LNHDA, CDR2 SQIVND (reference sequence). V was cut by 5 bases and J by 0 bases, with 9 bases left in between.

The chain carries TRBV19 and TRBJ2-2, with TRBD1 matching 7 bases. The germline CDR1 and CDR2 sequences are LNHDA and SQIVND (reference sequence). The CDR3 covers 14 residues. V was pared by 7 bases and J by 8 bases, with 10 bases of the junction left unmatched. CDR3 protein: CASTRDSLLGELFF. CDR3 DNA sequence: TGTGCCAGTACCCGGGACAGTTTGTTGGGGGAGCTGTTTTTT.

The gene calls are TRBV5-1 and TRBJ1-2; D unresolved. CDR1 and CDR2 (germline): SGHRS, YFSETQ. The V end was cut by 1 base, the J end by 3 bases, with 10 bases between. CDR3 length: 14 residues. CDR3 sequence reads: CASSLSQPDYGYTF. Written as DNA, the CDR3 is TGCGCCAGCAGCTTGAGTCAGCCCGACTATGGCTACACCTTC.

The chain combines TRBV19 with TRBJ2-1; the match to TRBD2 covers 10 bases. The germline CDR1 and CDR2 sequences are LNHDA and SQIVND (reference sequence). V lost 1 base, J lost 2 bases, and 8 bases stayed unmatched. CDR3 length equals 18 residues. CDR3 coding DNA: TGTGCCAGTAGTATAGTTCGCCTAGCGGGAGAAACCTACAATGAGCAGTTCTTC. Its protein product is CASSIVRLAGETYNEQFF. The full variable domain, in which reference TRBV19 and TRBJ2-1 provide the parts outside the CDR3, is DGGITQSPKYLFRKEGQNVTLSCEQNLNHDAMYWYRQDPGQGLRLIYYSQIVNDFQKGDIAEGYSVSREKKESFPLTVTSAQKNPTAFYLCASSIVRLAGETYNEQFFGPGTRLTVL.

The chain is built from TRBV5-1 and TRBJ1-5; D remains ambiguous. The CDR3 totals 18 residues. The V end was cut by 3 bases, the J end by 0 bases, with 19 bases between. Germline V gene data show CDR1 as SGHRS and CDR2 as YFSETQ. The CDR3 reads CASSSYRHSHYSNQPQHF. The CDR3 DNA is TGCGCCAGCAGCTCCTATAGGCACAGCCACTATAGCAATCAGCCCCAGCATTTT.

CDR3 amino acids: CASSSIRQQETQYF. CDR3 bases: TGTGCCAGCAGTTCAATCAGGCAGCAAGAGACCCAGTACTTC. The chain uses TRBV28 and TRBJ2-5; D not certain. From germline, CDR1 is MDHEN and CDR2 SYDVKM. The ends were cut back, 4 bases at V and 2 bases at J, with 11 bases in the middle. The CDR3 contains 14 residues.

The rearrangement uses TRBV28 and TRBJ1-6; D gene ambiguous. The germline CDR1 and CDR2 sequences are MDHEN and SYDVKM. Trimming took 7 bases from V and 0 from J, leaving 22 bases between them. This CDR3 spans 19 amino acids. CDR3 residues: CASIPRRWVRSSYNSPLHF. Here the CDR3 DNA reads TGTGCCAGCATCCCGAGGAGGTGGGTGAGGAGCTCCTATAATTCACCCCTCCACTTT.

This chain links TRBV2 with TRBJ1-2; 11 bases match TRBD1. The trim removed 6 bases at V and 8 bases at J, leaving 11 bases unmatched. The length of the CDR3 is 15 residues. Germline loops: CDR1 SNHLY, CDR2 FYNNEI. CDR3: CASSAPGTGGGGYTF. CDR3 DNA sequence: TGTGCCAGCAGCGCGCCCGGGACAGGGGGTGGAGGCTACACCTTC.